Below are 13 T cell receptor beta chains sequenced from a single sample in a study of blood T cell repertoires in COVID-19. The protocol was immunoSEQ multiplex PCR, while the TCRdb copy is restricted to in-frame clones and leaves out a portion. The data contain around 140,000 clones, more than 60% of them singletons. Sequencing was performed on peripheral blood. All receptors come from a woman in her 50s with active or convalescent COVID-19.

This clone has more than one count but fewer than ten. V gene TRBV6-1 combines with J gene TRBJ1-6; D not certain. Germline V lookup: CDR1 MNHNS, CDR2 SASEGT. The CDR3 is made up of 15 amino acids. Trimming left V 0 bases short and J 9 bases short, with 12 bases between. The CDR3 sequence: CASSEASRRGSPLHF. The CDR3 DNA reads as TGTGCCAGCAGTGAAGCCAGCAGGCGTGGTTCACCCCTCCACTTT.

This clone has only a few counts. The V gene is TRBV13, the J gene TRBJ1-2, with 10 bases matching TRBD1. Germline V gene data show CDR1 as PRHDT and CDR2 as FYEKMQ (reference sequence). The J segment lost 5 bases and the V segment lost 6 bases, leaving 15 bases of the junction unmatched. The CDR3 has 17 amino acids. CDR3 loop: CASRLSVRQGAKYGYTF. Here the CDR3 DNA reads TGTGCCAGCAGACTTTCCGTCCGACAGGGGGCAAAGTATGGCTACACCTTC.

The count of this clone is one. This chain connects TRBV30 to TRBJ2-5, with TRBD1 identical over 7 bases. The CDR3 is 13 residues long. Unmatched junction bases numbered 2, after V lost 2 bases and J lost 2 bases. Germline CDR1 is GTSNPN and CDR2 is SVGIG (reference sequence). The CDR3 nucleotides read TGTGCCTGGAGTCCGGGACAGCAAGAGACCCAGTACTTC. Translation gives CAWSPGQQETQYF.

The J gene is TRBJ2-3, the V gene TRBV6-5; D is ambiguous. V was pared by 5 bases and J by 2 bases, with 8 bases between. This CDR3 has 13 residues. Germline V gene data show CDR1 as MNHEY and CDR2 as SVGAGI. Here the CDR3 reads CASSQLITDTQYF. The CDR3 DNA reads as TGTGCCAGCAGTCAACTGATCACAGATACGCAGTATTTT.

This rearrangement joins TRBV4-2 to TRBJ1-2, with D tentatively TRBD1 (6 bases). Trimming pared 9 bases from V and 4 bases from J, leaving 21 bases between. Germline V gives CDR1 LGHNA, CDR2 YNFKEQ. The CDR3 runs to 15 residues. The chain's CDR3 is CASKVDRQDFYGYTF. The CDR3 DNA reads TGTGCCAGTAAAGTGGACAGACAGGACTTCTATGGCTACACCTTC.

A single count supports this clone. The rearrangement joins TRBV24-1 to TRBJ2-5; possibly TRBD1 for D (5 bases). The V gene's germline CDR1 is KGHDR and CDR2 SFDVKD. The V and J ends lost 5 bases and 5 bases respectively, with 11 bases between them. The CDR3 is made up of 13 amino acids. CDR3 residues: CATSAQGRETQYF. The CDR3 nucleotides read TGTGCCACCAGTGCCCAGGGCCGGGAGACCCAGTACTTC.

The CDR3 sequence is CASSLGQGFDGYTF. The DNA for the CDR3 is TGCGCCAGCAGCCTGGGACAGGGTTTTGATGGCTACACCTTC. J is TRBJ1-2 and V is TRBV5-1; 9 bases map to TRBD1. The trim removed 4 bases at V and 6 bases at J, leaving 7 bases unmatched. The V gene's germline CDR1 is SGHRS and CDR2 YFSETQ. This CDR3 is built from 14 residues.

The chain couples TRBV2 to TRBJ2-1, with 10 positions matching TRBD1. Trimming removed 3 bases from V and 1 base from J; junction bases left unmatched: 3. Germline-derived CDR1 and CDR2 are SNHLY and FYNNEI. The length of the CDR3 is 16 residues. In nucleotides, the CDR3 is TGTGCCAGCAGTGATTGGGGACAGGGGTCCTACAATGAGCAGTTCTTC. This encodes CASSDWGQGSYNEQFF.

V is TRBV7-2 and J is TRBJ2-5; 9 nucleotides align to TRBD2. In germline, CDR1 is SGHTA, CDR2 FQGNSA. This CDR3 spans 17 amino acids. V trimming: 3 bases; J trimming: 2 bases; junction bases outside the gene matches: 10. In DNA, the CDR3 is TGTGCCAGCAGCTTGGGGCCGGGACTAGCACTTCAAGAGACCCAGTACTTC. Translation: CASSLGPGLALQETQYF.

V is TRBV11-1 and J is TRBJ2-7, with 9 positions matching TRBD1. The CDR3 is 15 residues long. CDR1 and CDR2 (germline): SGHAT, FQDESV (reference sequence). The ends lost 2 bases at V and 4 bases at J; junction bases unmatched: 6. The CDR3, as DNA: TGTGCCAGCAGCTTACAAGGACAGGGGAGGTACGAGCAGTACTTC. Translating gives CASSLQGQGRYEQYF.

The V call is TRBV18, the J call TRBJ2-5; 8 positions match TRBD1. Germline trimming cut 0 bases from V and 3 bases from J; bases unmatched to any gene: 3. Germline V gives CDR1 KGHSH, CDR2 LQKENI. This CDR3 spans 15 amino acids. CDR3: CASSPPATGEETQYF. Here the CDR3 DNA reads TGTGCCAGCTCACCACCAGCGACAGGGGAAGAGACCCAGTACTTC.

The J gene is TRBJ1-2, the V gene TRBV30; D gene uncertain. The V end was cut by 0 bases, the J end by 4 bases, with 9 bases between. CDR3 length: 13 amino acids. CDR1 and CDR2 (germline): GTSNPN, SVGIG (reference sequence). The CDR3 DNA is TGTGCCTGGAGTGTACAACAGCTCTATGGCTACACCTTC. Its translation: CAWSVQQLYGYTF.

This chain links TRBV5-1 with TRBJ2-7, with 8 bases that match TRBD2. The trim removed 0 bases at V and 6 bases at J, leaving 5 bases unmatched. The CDR3 sequence is 14 residues long. Germline V gene data show CDR1 as SGHRS and CDR2 as YFSETQ. The CDR3 loop reads CASSLAGGPIEQYF. The DNA of the CDR3 is TGCGCCAGCAGCTTGGCGGGAGGGCCAATCGAGCAGTACTTC.